This is a list of T cell receptor beta chains from one sample in a study of T cells after yellow fever vaccination. TCRdb re-derived calls from the 5' RACE reads in MiXCR, one entry per CDR3 protein. The data hold some 120,000 distinct CDR3 sequences, with 13% to 15% observed a single time. Sequences were derived from CD8+ T cells sorted from PBMCs, sampled 5 days after the yellow fever booster vaccination. Every receptor here comes from a man between 18 and 35 years old who received the YFV17D yellow fever vaccine. Both conserved end residues are part of each CDR3. Each record gives: J gene, V gene, D gene, clone size, CDR3 DNA, CDR3 protein. D genes are given only for firm matches. The listing skips clone size in some rows; elsewhere it reads once, few, many or a size class.

>TRBJ2-2|TRBV6-2/TRBV6-3|-|few
TGTGCCAGCAGTTGGGCCAGGCAAGCGGCCGGGGAGCTGTTTTTT
CASSWARQAAGELFF
>TRBJ2-3|TRBV29-1|TRBD2|-
TGCAGCGTTGAATACAGCGGGGGCACAGATACGCAGTATTTT
CSVEYSGGTDTQYF
>TRBJ2-1|TRBV6-2/TRBV6-3|-|many
TGTGCCAGCAGTTATGAAGGTTACAATGAGCAGTTCTTC
CASSYEGYNEQFF
>TRBJ1-2|TRBV4-1|-|few
TGCGCCAGCAGCCAAAAGGGGCCCGGCTATGGCTACACCTTC
CASSQKGPGYGYTF
>TRBJ2-5|TRBV3-1|TRBD1|few
TGTGCCAGCAGTCAAAGGGGTACAGGGGGGTTGGAGACCCAGTACTTC
CASSQRGTGGLETQYF
>TRBJ2-7|TRBV2|-|few
TGTGCCAGCAGTGAAGTTCTTGGGTCGAGCTCCTACGAGCAGTACTTC
CASSEVLGSSSYEQYF
>TRBJ1-1|TRBV4-1|-|few
TGCGCCAGCAGCCAAGATCCCAGAAGAGTGAACACTGAAGCTTTCTTT
CASSQDPRRVNTEAFF
>TRBJ2-1|TRBV20-1|-|few
TGCAGTGTCCTACTCAGGACGGGTAACAATGAGCAGTTCTTC
CSVLLRTGNNEQFF
>TRBJ1-4|TRBV7-9|-|few
TGTGCCAGCAGTCAGACGAAGGGGGAAAAACTGTTTTTT
CASSQTKGEKLFF
>TRBJ2-1|TRBV20-1|TRBD2|-
TGCAGTGCTAGAGATTCAAGCGGGGGGGTCTACAATGAGCAGTTCTTC
CSARDSSGGVYNEQFF
>TRBJ2-5|TRBV6-1|TRBD1|-
TGTGCCAGCAGTGAACGGACAGGGAAAGAGACCCAGTACTTC
CASSERTGKETQYF
>TRBJ2-3|TRBV7-9|-|-
TGTGCCAGCAGCTCTCCCTGGCACACGGACAGCCTTAGCACAGATACGCAGTATTTT
CASSSPWHTDSLSTDTQYF
>TRBJ2-7|TRBV6-2/TRBV6-3|-|few
TGTGCCAGCAGTTACTCGGGGCGGTCACACGAGCAGTACTTC
CASSYSGRSHEQYF
>TRBJ1-1|TRBV29-1|-|few
TGCAGCGTTGAAGTGGGGGCCACTGAAGCTTTCTTT
CSVEVGATEAFF
>TRBJ2-1|TRBV20-1|-|-
TGCAGTGCTAGAGGCCCCCCCCCGGCCCCAAGGGATGAGCAGTTCTTC
CSARGPPPAPRDEQFF
>TRBJ2-1|TRBV6-6|-|-
TGTGCCAGCAGTTACTCGGTTTGGGGGGAAGATTTCTACAATGAGCAGTTCTTC
CASSYSVWGEDFYNEQFF
>TRBJ2-5|TRBV7-8|-|few
TGTGCCAGCAGCTCCAGCATTATCCAAGAGACCCAGTACTTC
CASSSSIIQETQYF
>TRBJ2-6|TRBV7-8|-|-
TGTGCCAGCCCAGGGGAAGACTCTGGGGCCAACGTCCTGACTTTC
CASPGEDSGANVLTF
>TRBJ2-4|TRBV10-2|TRBD1|few
TGCGCCAGCAGTGAGCCTAAGGGGGCTGTGGACAAAAACATTCAGTACTTC
CASSEPKGAVDKNIQYF
>TRBJ2-1|TRBV6-5|TRBD2|few
TGTGCCAGCAAAGGGACTAGCGTCAGCTCCTACAATGAGCAGTTCTTC
CASKGTSVSSYNEQFF
>TRBJ2-1|TRBV4-2|TRBD2|few
TGTGCCAGCAGCCAAGGCGGGAGCGGGGGGGCCGACAATGAGCAGTTCTTC
CASSQGGSGGADNEQFF
>TRBJ1-1|TRBV4-3|-|-
TGCGCCAGCAGCCCTAGGCTGGGGAACACTGAAGCTTTCTTT
CASSPRLGNTEAFF
>TRBJ1-3|TRBV7-9|-|few
TGTGCCAGCAGCTTGTTGGAACCTGGAAACACCATATATTTT
CASSLLEPGNTIYF
>TRBJ1-4|TRBV4-1|-|-
TGCGCCAGCAGCGCCCCGGGACACGCAGGGGAAAAACTGTTTTTT
CASSAPGHAGEKLFF
>TRBJ2-1|TRBV21-1|-|-
TGTGCCAGCAGCAAAACCTGGCTACGACTGAGCTCCTACAATGAGCAGTTCTTC
CASSKTWLRLSSYNEQFF
>TRBJ2-2|TRBV30|TRBD2|-
TGTGCCTGGAGGGGACTGACTAGCGGGGGACAAGGCTCCGGGGAGCTGTTTTTT
CAWRGLTSGGQGSGELFF
>TRBJ2-7|TRBV7-2|-|few
TGTGCCAGCAGTCAACTCCGACCCCACGAGCAGTACTTC
CASSQLRPHEQYF
>TRBJ2-5|TRBV7-2|-|few
TGTGCCAGCAGCTTAGCTGGTTCCCAGGGGGAGACCCAGTACTTC
CASSLAGSQGETQYF
>TRBJ2-5|TRBV5-5|-|-
TGTGCCAGCAGCTTCCTTCCGGACGAAGAGACCCAGTACTTC
CASSFLPDEETQYF
>TRBJ2-3|TRBV11-2|-|few
TGTGCCAGCAGCCTAGCCCCCGGGGAGGGGGTAAATACGCAGTATTTT
CASSLAPGEGVNTQYF
>TRBJ2-1|TRBV11-1|TRBD1|-
TGTGCCAGCAGTAGCCGGGACAGGGGAACCTACAATGAGCAGTTCTTC
CASSSRDRGTYNEQFF
>TRBJ2-5|TRBV13|TRBD2|few
TGTGCCAGCAGCTTAGAAGGTAGCGGGGCGTTTTCCCCTCGGGAGGAGACCCAGTACTTC
CASSLEGSGAFSPREETQYF
>TRBJ1-4|TRBV4-1|TRBD1|-
TGCGCCAGCAGCCAAGTTCTAAGTTTGACAGGGCGGTCTAATGAAAAACTGTTTTTT
CASSQVLSLTGRSNEKLFF
>TRBJ2-2|TRBV5-4|-|few
TGTGCCAGCAACCCGGCGGGCGGCGGGGAGCTGTTTTTT
CASNPAGGGELFF
>TRBJ2-7|TRBV27|-|few
TGTGCCAGCAGTTTAACGGGTCCCGCGGGGGAGCAGTACTTC
CASSLTGPAGEQYF
>TRBJ2-3|TRBV7-2|TRBD1|few
TGTGCCAGCAGCTTACCTAGACAGGGTAGCACAGATACGCAGTATTTT
CASSLPRQGSTDTQYF
>TRBJ2-5|TRBV7-9|TRBD2|-
TGTGCCAGCAGCTTAGGACTAGCGGGGGGATACCAAGAGACCCAGTACTTC
CASSLGLAGGYQETQYF